This TCR beta chain appears in the sequencing data of a study of T-cell memory formation after mild COVID-19. Findings and limits, study-wide: Later expanders leaned CD4+, whereas day 15 to 85 contracting clones were balanced CD4/CD8. There were some responding clones in pre-infection memory, which suggested that cross-reactive memory had joined. Chiefly within CM and EM were the contracting CD4+ clones; CD8+ ones were within EMRA.

The V end was cut by 7 bases, the J end by 4 bases, with 13 bases between. CDR1 LNHNV and CDR2 YYDKDF come from the germline V gene (reference sequence). The CDR3 loop spans 13 amino acids. This clonotype was detected a few times. Antigen specificity is unknown. 5'RACE primed from the constant segment yielded TCR alpha and TCR beta cDNA libraries bearing sample barcodes and UMIs. TCRdb itself ran the 5' RACE reads through MiXCR, one entry per CDR3 protein. The table has 550,000 to 600,000 distinct CDR3 sequences, around 16% seen once. Input material: PBMCs or a T cell subset sorted from them (not recorded which). V is TRBV15 and J is TRBJ1-2; TRBD1 is a possible D gene (6 bases). The TCR comes from an adult woman who had mild COVID-19 (a few samples of this study predate the infection). Cell type and time point are not known. The CDR3 coding sequence is TGTGCCACCAAGGAACAGGGTCTCTATGGCTACACCTTC. Amino acids: CATKEQGLYGYTF.